Presented here are 8 T cell receptor beta chains from one specimen sequenced in a study of T cells in localized non-small cell lung cancer (dated by TCRdb to about 2020). The library came from the immunoSEQ multiplex PCR assay. Here the immuneACCESS table is served through TCRdb, limited to in-frame sequences with V and J called. Missing clones are a known gap in these copies; in checked studies unresolved V genes cover under half, and the rest lacks a known reason. The sample profile shows under 30,000 clones; 70% to 90% of them were found once. 10% of the sample rests with the top ten. Sequencing was performed on peripheral blood, taken before any cancer treatment. The receptors here all came from a woman aged 40-70 years with stage I lung adenocarcinoma.

In DNA form, the CDR3 reads TGTGCCAGCAGCCCCGTAGGATCTGGGGCCAACGTCCTGACTTTC. It translates to CASSPVGSGANVLTF. This chain joins TRBV5-6 and TRBJ2-6; D unclear. From germline, CDR1 is SGHDT and CDR2 YYEEEE. This CDR3 is 15 amino acids long. V was clipped by 4 bases and J by 1 base, with 9 bases between them. The variable domain in full, with the rest retrieved from reference TRBV5-6 and TRBJ2-6, is DAGVTQSPTHLIKTRGQQVTLRCSPKSGHDTVSWYQQALGQGPQFIFQYYEEEERQRGNFPDRFSGHQFPNYSSELNVNALLLGDSALYLCASSPVGSGANVLTFGAGSRLTVL.

This clone was seen only once. The gene calls are TRBV19 and TRBJ2-1, with 10 bases fitting TRBD2. Germline V gene data show CDR1 as LNHDA and CDR2 as SQIVND (reference sequence). This CDR3 region has 15 residues. The ends lost 7 bases at V and 4 bases at J; junction bases unmatched: 7. This chain's CDR3 is CASIPTSGPYNEQFF. The CDR3 DNA is TGTGCCAGTATACCGACTAGCGGGCCTTACAATGAGCAGTTCTTC.

CDR3 protein: CASSPQKLQGAGSYNSPLHF. CDR3 nucleotide sequence: TGTGCCAGCTCACCACAAAAACTCCAGGGAGCGGGGTCCTATAATTCACCCCTCCACTTT. The J gene is TRBJ1-6, the V gene TRBV18; TRBD1 might be the D (5 bases). The CDR3 consists of 20 residues. V was pared by 1 base and J by 1 base, with 20 bases between. Germline CDR1 reads KGHSH; CDR2 reads LQKENI.

The chain combines TRBV9 with TRBJ1-2; D unresolved. The CDR3 is 16 amino acids. Per the germline V gene, CDR1 is SGDLS and CDR2 is YYNGEE. V shed 2 bases and J shed 7 bases, with 21 bases lying between them. CDR3 DNA sequence: TGTGCCAGCAGCGTCGCCCAGGTACCATCCTCAGGTGGCTACACCTTC. It translates to CASSVAQVPSSGGYTF.

This clone has more than one count but fewer than ten. The chain combines TRBV20-1 with TRBJ1-1; D is unclear. The CDR3 covers 11 residues. V was cut by 1 base and J by 1 base, with 1 base left in between. Germline V gene lookup returns CDR1 DFQATT and CDR2 SNEGSKA (reference sequence). The CDR3 sequence: CSARGNTEAFF. The DNA of the CDR3 is TGCAGTGCTAGAGGGAACACTGAAGCTTTCTTT.

The chain carries TRBV15 and TRBJ1-1, with no clear D. CDR1 and CDR2 from the germline V gene are LNHNV and YYDKDF (reference sequence). With 0 bases removed from V and 0 bases from J, the gap between germline ends came to 11 bases. CDR3 length: 16 residues. The CDR3 DNA is TGTGCCACCAGCAGAGATCAAGGCAGCTTGAACACTGAAGCTTTCTTT. Translated: CATSRDQGSLNTEAFF.

The chain links TRBV9 to TRBJ2-1; perhaps D is TRBD1 or TRBD2 (5 bases each). Trimming shortened V by 0 bases and J by 10 bases, and 8 bases separated the two germline ends. Germline loops: CDR1 SGDLS, CDR2 YYNGEE. This CDR3 is built from 12 residues. As DNA, the CDR3 is TGTGCCAGCAGCGTAGGGGGGAGAGAGCAGTTCTTC. Its protein is CASSVGGREQFF.

This clone has a handful of counts. The genes are TRBV5-1 and TRBJ2-3, with TRBD1 as a possible D gene (6 bases). The germline gives CDR1 SGHRS, CDR2 YFSETQ. Trimming removed 4 bases from V and 6 bases from J, with 18 bases in between. This CDR3 is built from 15 residues. This CDR3 is CASSAGARAADTQYF. The CDR3 DNA is TGCGCCAGCAGCGCAGGGGCTAGGGCGGCGGATACGCAGTATTTT.